This T cell receptor (beta chain) is drawn from a study of post-analysis software for immune sequencing data. Looking at the study overall: The study covered relapsing-remitting, secondary progressive and progressive-relapsing courses of multiple sclerosis. Study findings and constraints: Among multiple sclerosis patients, normalized Chao1 diversity was significantly below that of controls. A handful of TRBV segments (TRBV5-6, TRBV5-1 and TRBV20-1 among them) occurred more frequently in patients than in controls. F measure grouped same-batch samples tightly together.

TCR beta libraries were prepared from cDNA with unique molecular identifiers. It was from about 0.94 to 9.7 million T cells that some 500,000 cDNA molecules came. MiXCR, applied by TCRdb to the PCR reads, yields one record per CDR3 protein. The sample includes about 820,000 distinct CDR3 sequences, approximately 57% of them seen just once. In germline, CDR1 is DFQATT, CDR2 SNEGSKA (reference sequence). The CDR3 spans 13 residues. Trimming removed 5 bases at V and 4 bases at J, with 15 bases between. This clonotype has only a few counts. As yet, its antigen is unknown. The V and J genes are TRBV20-1 and TRBJ2-7; weak D call: TRBD2 (5 bases). The TCR sequence derives from a girl aged 5-17 years with multiple sclerosis. Specimen: blood. In DNA, the CDR3 is TGCAGTGCTCCCACTACGCGCGGGTACGAGCAGTACTTC. It codes for CSAPTTRGYEQYF.